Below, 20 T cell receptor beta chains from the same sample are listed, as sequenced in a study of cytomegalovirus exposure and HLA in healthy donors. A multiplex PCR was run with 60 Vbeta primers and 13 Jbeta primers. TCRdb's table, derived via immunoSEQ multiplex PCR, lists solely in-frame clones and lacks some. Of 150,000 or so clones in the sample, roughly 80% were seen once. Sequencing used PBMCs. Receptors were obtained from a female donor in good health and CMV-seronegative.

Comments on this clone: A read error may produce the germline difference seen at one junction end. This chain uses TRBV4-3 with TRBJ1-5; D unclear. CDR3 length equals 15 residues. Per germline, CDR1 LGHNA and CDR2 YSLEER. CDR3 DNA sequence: TGCGCCAGCAGCCAAGTTAGGGAGAGCAGTCAGCCCCAGCATTTT. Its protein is CASSQVRESSQPQHF.

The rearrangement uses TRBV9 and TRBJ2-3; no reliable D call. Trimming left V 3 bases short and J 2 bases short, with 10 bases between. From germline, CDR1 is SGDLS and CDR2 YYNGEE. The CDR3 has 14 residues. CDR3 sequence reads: CASSGALHTDTQYF. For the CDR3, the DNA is TGTGCCAGCAGCGGGGCACTTCACACAGATACGCAGTATTTT.

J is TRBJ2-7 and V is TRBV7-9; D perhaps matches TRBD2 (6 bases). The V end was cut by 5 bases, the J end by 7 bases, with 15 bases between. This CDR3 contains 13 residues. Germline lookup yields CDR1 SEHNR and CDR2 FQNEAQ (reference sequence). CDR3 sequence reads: CASSALNRGEQYF. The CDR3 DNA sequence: TGTGCCAGCAGCGCCCTGAATCGGGGGGAGCAGTACTTC.

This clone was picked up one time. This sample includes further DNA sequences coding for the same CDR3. CDR3 bases: TGCGCCAGCAGCGCTGGACAGGGGGAGCCTGGAAACACCATATATTTT. This sequence encodes CASSAGQGEPGNTIYF. V usage is TRBV5-1 and J usage is TRBJ1-3; 10 nucleotides match TRBD1. V lost 4 bases and J lost 2; bases outside the gene matches: 6. From germline, CDR1 is SGHRS and CDR2 YFSETQ. This CDR3 is 16 amino acids long.

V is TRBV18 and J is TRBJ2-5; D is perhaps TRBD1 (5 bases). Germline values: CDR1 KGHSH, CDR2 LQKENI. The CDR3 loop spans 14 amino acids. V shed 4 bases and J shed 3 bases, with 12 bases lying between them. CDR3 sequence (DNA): TGTGCCAGCTCACAAGGGGTCGGCGAAGAGACCCAGTACTTC. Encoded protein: CASSQGVGEETQYF.

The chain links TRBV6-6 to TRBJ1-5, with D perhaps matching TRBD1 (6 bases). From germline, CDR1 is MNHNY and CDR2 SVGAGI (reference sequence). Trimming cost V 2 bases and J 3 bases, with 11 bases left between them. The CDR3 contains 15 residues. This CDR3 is CASSYPRGYNQPQHF. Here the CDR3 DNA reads TGTGCCAGCAGTTACCCGAGGGGGTACAATCAGCCCCAGCATTTT.

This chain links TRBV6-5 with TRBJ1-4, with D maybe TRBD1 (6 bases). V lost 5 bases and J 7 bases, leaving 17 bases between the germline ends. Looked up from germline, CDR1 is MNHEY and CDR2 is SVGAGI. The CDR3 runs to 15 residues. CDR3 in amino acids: CASSAQGRRAEKLFF. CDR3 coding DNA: TGTGCCAGCAGTGCCCAGGGGCGAAGAGCTGAAAAACTGTTTTTT.

In nucleotides, the CDR3 is TGTGCCAGCAGTTTGCAGGCGGGAGGCACAGATACGCAGTATTTT. It is translated as CASSLQAGGTDTQYF. V and J are TRBV28 and TRBJ2-3, with 7 bases matching TRBD2. Germline V lookup: CDR1 MDHEN, CDR2 SYDVKM. The CDR3 sequence is 15 residues long. The V gene end was trimmed by 3 bases and the J gene end by 1 base; junction bases not matched to a gene: 4.

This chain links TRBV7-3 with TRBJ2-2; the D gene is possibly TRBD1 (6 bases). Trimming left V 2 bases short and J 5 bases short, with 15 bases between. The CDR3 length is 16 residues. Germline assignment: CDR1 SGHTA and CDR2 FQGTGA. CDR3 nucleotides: TGTGCCAGCAGCTTAGAGGGACAAAGGACGACCGGGGAGCTGTTTTTT. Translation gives CASSLEGQRTTGELFF.

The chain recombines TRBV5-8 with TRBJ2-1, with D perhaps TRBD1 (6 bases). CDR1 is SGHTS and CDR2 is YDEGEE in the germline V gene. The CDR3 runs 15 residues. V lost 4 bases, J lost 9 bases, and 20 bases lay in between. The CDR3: CASSRGAYRAREQFF. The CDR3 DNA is TGTGCCAGCAGCCGGGGCGCGTACAGGGCCCGTGAGCAGTTCTTC.

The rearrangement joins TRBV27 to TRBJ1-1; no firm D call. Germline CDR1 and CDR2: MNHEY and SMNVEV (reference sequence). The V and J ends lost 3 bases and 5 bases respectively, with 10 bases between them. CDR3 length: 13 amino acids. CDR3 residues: CASSLGRTTEAFF. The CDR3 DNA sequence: TGTGCCAGCAGTTTGGGCAGAACTACTGAAGCTTTCTTT.

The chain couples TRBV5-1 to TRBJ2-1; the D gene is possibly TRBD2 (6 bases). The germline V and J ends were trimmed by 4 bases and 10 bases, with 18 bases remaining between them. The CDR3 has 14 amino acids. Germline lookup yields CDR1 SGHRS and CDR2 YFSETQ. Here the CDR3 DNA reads TGCGCCAGCAGCCCGGGACTGGAGATAGGGGAGCAGTTCTTC. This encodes CASSPGLEIGEQFF.

Here the CDR3 DNA reads TGTGCCAGCAGCTTGTCTAACTCCTATGGCTACACCTTC. Its translation: CASSLSNSYGYTF. The chain joins TRBV5-4 to TRBJ1-2; D is undetermined. V was clipped by 1 base and J by 4 bases, with 8 bases between them. Germline CDR1 and CDR2: SGHNT and YYREEE (reference sequence). There are 13 residues in the CDR3. Drawing the rest from reference TRBV5-4 and TRBJ1-2, the complete variable domain is ETGVTQSPTHLIKTRGQQVTLRCSSQSGHNTVSWYQQALGQGPQFIFQYYREEENGRGNFPPRFSGLQFPNYSSELNVNALELDDSALYLCASSLSNSYGYTFGSGTRLTVV.

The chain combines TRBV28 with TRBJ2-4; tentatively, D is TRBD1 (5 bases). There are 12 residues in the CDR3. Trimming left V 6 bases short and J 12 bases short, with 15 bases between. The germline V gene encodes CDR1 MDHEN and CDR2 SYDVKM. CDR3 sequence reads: CASSTSGISQYF. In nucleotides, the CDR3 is TGTGCCAGCAGCACATCAGGGATCAGTCAGTACTTC.

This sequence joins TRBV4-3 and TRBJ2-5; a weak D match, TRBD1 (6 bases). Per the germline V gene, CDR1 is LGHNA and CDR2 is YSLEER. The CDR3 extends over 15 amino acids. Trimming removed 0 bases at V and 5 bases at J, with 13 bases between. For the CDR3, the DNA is TGCGCCAGCAGCCAAGATGGGACACCCGGGGAGACCCAGTACTTC. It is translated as CASSQDGTPGETQYF.

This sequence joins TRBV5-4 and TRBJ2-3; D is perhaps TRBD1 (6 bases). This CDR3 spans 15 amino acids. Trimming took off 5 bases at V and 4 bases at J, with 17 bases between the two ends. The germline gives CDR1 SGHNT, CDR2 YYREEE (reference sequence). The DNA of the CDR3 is TGTGCCAGCAGAACAGTGTGGGGGCCCGCAGATACGCAGTATTTT. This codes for CASRTVWGPADTQYF.

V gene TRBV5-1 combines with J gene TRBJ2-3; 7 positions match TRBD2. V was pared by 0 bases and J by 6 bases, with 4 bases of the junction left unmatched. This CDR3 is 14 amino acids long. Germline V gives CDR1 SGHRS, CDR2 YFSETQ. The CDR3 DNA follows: TGCGCCAGCAGCTTGGCGGGGGGTGAGGATACGCAGTATTTT. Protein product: CASSLAGGEDTQYF. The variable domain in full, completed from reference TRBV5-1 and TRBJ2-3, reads KAGVTQTPRYLIKTRGQQVTLSCSPISGHRSVSWYQQTPGQGLQFLFEYFSETQRNKGNFPGRFSGRQFSNSRSEMNVSTLELGDSALYLCASSLAGGEDTQYFGPGTRLTVL.

CDR3 nucleotides: TGTGCCAGCAGCGGGACTAGCTCTTACGAGCAGTACTTC. Translated: CASSGTSSYEQYF. This chain connects TRBV9 to TRBJ2-5, with TRBD2 matching 8 bases. TRBJ2-7 explains the end of the DNA better; the J call may be wrong. The CDR3 spans 13 residues. Germline CDR1 is SGDLS and CDR2 is YYNGEE.

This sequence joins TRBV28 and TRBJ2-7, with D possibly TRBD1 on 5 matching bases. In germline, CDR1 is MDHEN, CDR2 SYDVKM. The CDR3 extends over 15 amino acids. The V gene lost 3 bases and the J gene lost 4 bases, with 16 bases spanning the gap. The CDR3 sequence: CASSFRSSRGYEQYF. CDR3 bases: TGTGCCAGCAGTTTTAGGTCCTCTAGGGGTTACGAGCAGTACTTC.

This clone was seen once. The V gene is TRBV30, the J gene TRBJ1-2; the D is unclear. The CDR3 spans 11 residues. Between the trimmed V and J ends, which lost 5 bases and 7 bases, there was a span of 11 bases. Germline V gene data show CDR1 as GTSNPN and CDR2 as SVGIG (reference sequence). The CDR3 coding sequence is TGTGCCTGGTCCGAGGCGGGTGGCTACACCTTC. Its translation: CAWSEAGGYTF.